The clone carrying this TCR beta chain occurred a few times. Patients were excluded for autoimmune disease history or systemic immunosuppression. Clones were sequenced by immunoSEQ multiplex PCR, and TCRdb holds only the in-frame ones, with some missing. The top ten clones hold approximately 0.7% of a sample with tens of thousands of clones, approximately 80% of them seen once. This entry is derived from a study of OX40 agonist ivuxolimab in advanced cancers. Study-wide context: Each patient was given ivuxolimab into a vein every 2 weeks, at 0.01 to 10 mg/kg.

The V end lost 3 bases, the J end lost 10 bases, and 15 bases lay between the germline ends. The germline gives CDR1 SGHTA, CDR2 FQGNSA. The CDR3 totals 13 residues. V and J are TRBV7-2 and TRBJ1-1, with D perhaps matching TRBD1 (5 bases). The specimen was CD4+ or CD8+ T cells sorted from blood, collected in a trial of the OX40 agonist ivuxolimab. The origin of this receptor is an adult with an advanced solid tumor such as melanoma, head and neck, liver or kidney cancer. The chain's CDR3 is CASSFGPDRAAFF. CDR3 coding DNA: TGTGCCAGCAGCTTTGGACCCGACAGAGCAGCTTTCTTT.